A single sample is the source of the 32 T cell receptor beta chains below, sequenced in a study of cytomegalovirus exposure and HLA in healthy donors (dated by TCRdb to the late 2010s). The library was made by the immunoSEQ multiplex PCR assay. TCRdb took this table from immuneACCESS and kept in-frame rearrangements with V and J called. Such tables lack part of the clones; where checked against another copy, unresolved V genes explain under half of the gap, and the rest is unexplained. This sample gives 100,000 to 120,000 clones in total; around 89% of them show up just once. Of the sample, more than 1.4% falls within the top ten clones. Sample: PBMCs. The receptors were gathered from a woman in her twenties or thirties in good health and CMV-seropositive.

This chain connects TRBV4-1 to TRBJ1-2, with D tentatively TRBD1 (5 bases). Trimming stripped 6 bases from V and 1 base from J, with 12 bases between. Looked up from germline, CDR1 is MGHRA and CDR2 is YSYEKL. This CDR3 comprises 14 residues. The CDR3, as DNA: TGCGCCAGCAGTCACGGGGGGGGTAACTATGGCTACACCTTC. Translated, it gives CASSHGGGNYGYTF.

CDR3 coding DNA: TGCGCCAGCAGCCAAGATTTAGTCCCTTACAATGAGCAGTTCTTC. Translation gives CASSQDLVPYNEQFF. This chain uses TRBV4-3 with TRBJ2-1; D call uncertain. Germline assignment: CDR1 LGHNA and CDR2 YSLEER. Trimming shortened V by 0 bases and J by 4 bases, and 10 bases separated the two germline ends. CDR3 length: 15 amino acids.

The chain links TRBV27 to TRBJ1-1; perhaps TRBD1 as D (5 bases). CDR1 is MNHEY, CDR2 SMNVEV, per germline (reference sequence). The CDR3 is 13 amino acids. V was cut by 6 bases and J by 0 bases, with 8 bases left in between. CDR3 DNA sequence: TGTGCCAGCAGCGTGACAGTGAACACTGAAGCTTTCTTT. The encoded protein is CASSVTVNTEAFF.

This chain connects TRBV5-1 to TRBJ2-1; perhaps TRBD1 as D (7 bases). Trimming pared 0 bases from V and 8 bases from J, leaving 15 bases between. The germline V gene encodes CDR1 SGHRS and CDR2 YFSETQ. CDR3 length: 15 amino acids. The CDR3 DNA sequence: TGCGCCAGCAGCTTGGGCGGGCGGGACAGCGATGAGCAGTTCTTC. It translates to CASSLGGRDSDEQFF.

The genes are TRBV5-4 and TRBJ1-1; unclear D gene. The ends were cut back, 5 bases at V and 4 bases at J, with 9 bases in the middle. The CDR3 has 12 amino acids. CDR1 is SGHNT, CDR2 YYREEE, per germline (reference sequence). The CDR3 loop reads CASSTPGTEAFF. In DNA, the CDR3 is TGTGCCAGCAGTACCCCAGGCACTGAAGCTTTCTTT.

V and J are TRBV5-6 and TRBJ1-4, with no clear D. Germline V CDR1 and CDR2: SGHDT, YYEEEE. The V gene lost 2 bases and the J gene lost 2 bases, with 7 bases spanning the gap. There are 14 residues in the CDR3. CDR3 sequence (DNA): TGTGCCAGCAGCTTTGGGAGCACTAATGAAAAACTGTTTTTT. This sequence encodes CASSFGSTNEKLFF. Filled out from reference TRBV5-6 and TRBJ1-4, the complete variable domain reads DAGVTQSPTHLIKTRGQQVTLRCSPKSGHDTVSWYQQALGQGPQFIFQYYEEEERQRGNFPDRFSGHQFPNYSSELNVNALLLGDSALYLCASSFGSTNEKLFFGSGTQLSVL.

This clone was seen just once. The rearrangement links TRBV2 to TRBJ2-7, with 7 nucleotides matching TRBD1. Unmatched junction bases numbered 11, after V lost 4 bases and J lost 5 bases. CDR3 size: 15 residues. Germline values: CDR1 SNHLY, CDR2 FYNNEI. Here the CDR3 DNA reads TGTGCCAGCAGTGTCTCGACAGGGTGGGCCGACGAGCAGTACTTC. It specifies CASSVSTGWADEQYF.

This clone appeared a single time. The chain employs TRBV6-5 and TRBJ1-2; 9 positions agree with TRBD1. Germline CDR1 is MNHEY and CDR2 is SVGAGI. The length of the CDR3 is 15 residues. Trimming took 6 bases from V and 1 from J; bases not matched to a gene: 6. CDR3 in DNA: TGTGCCAGCAGGGGGACAGGGCTTCTTAACTATGGCTACACCTTC. Amino acids: CASRGTGLLNYGYTF.

The rearrangement uses TRBV5-4 and TRBJ1-5, with 8 bases matching TRBD1. The CDR3 contains 15 residues. V lost 0 bases and J lost 3; bases outside the gene matches: 2. The germline gives CDR1 SGHNT, CDR2 YYREEE (reference sequence). For the CDR3, the DNA is TGTGCCAGCAGCTTGGACAGGGGGAACAATCAGCCCCAGCATTTT. As protein: CASSLDRGNNQPQHF.

The gene calls are TRBV7-9 and TRBJ2-1, with D possibly matching TRBD2 (5 bases). This CDR3 has 13 amino acids. Germline values: CDR1 SEHNR, CDR2 FQNEAQ (reference sequence). With 5 bases removed from V and 8 bases from J, the gap between germline ends came to 13 bases. The CDR3 DNA is TGTGCCAGCAGCCCCATGTCCGGGGATGAGCAGTTCTTC. Translating it yields CASSPMSGDEQFF.

This chain joins TRBV7-2 and TRBJ2-7; the match to TRBD1 covers 8 bases. The germline gives CDR1 SGHTA, CDR2 FQGNSA. V was pared by 7 bases and J by 3 bases, with 11 bases of the junction left unmatched. The CDR3 loop spans 15 amino acids. CDR3 nucleotide sequence: TGTGCCAGCACCCCAGGGGGCGAGGGTAACTACGAGCAGTACTTC. Encoded protein: CASTPGGEGNYEQYF. Full variable domain (rest looked up from reference TRBV7-2 and TRBJ2-7): GAGVSQSPSNKVTEKGKDVELRCDPISGHTALYWYRQSLGQGLEFLIYFQGNSAPDKSGLPSDRFSAERTGGSVSTLTIQRTQQEDSAVYLCASTPGGEGNYEQYFGPGTRLTVT.

The chain couples TRBV5-1 to TRBJ2-1; perhaps TRBD2 as D (6 bases). The CDR3 loop spans 15 amino acids. CDR1 SGHRS and CDR2 YFSETQ come from the germline V gene. V lost 4 bases and J lost 7, with 18 bases in between. The CDR3 protein is CASSATGTGGNEQFF. CDR3 bases: TGCGCCAGCAGCGCCACCGGGACTGGGGGGAATGAGCAGTTCTTC.

The chain joins TRBV18 to TRBJ1-4; D gene uncertain. Trimming took off 1 base at V and 0 bases at J, with 9 bases between the two ends. Germline lookup yields CDR1 KGHSH and CDR2 LQKENI. This CDR3 has 16 amino acids. The DNA of the CDR3 is TGTGCCAGCTCACCACGCCGCGGGCCAACTAATGAAAAACTGTTTTTT. Translating it yields CASSPRRGPTNEKLFF.

The chain is built from TRBV13 and TRBJ2-2; D is uncertain. From germline, CDR1 is PRHDT and CDR2 FYEKMQ (reference sequence). The CDR3 runs 14 residues. Trimming stripped 5 bases from V and 9 bases from J, with 16 bases between. This CDR3 is CASSARVFSRELFF. In nucleotides, the CDR3 is TGTGCCAGCAGCGCCCGCGTCTTTAGTCGGGAGCTGTTTTTT.

The chain links TRBV2 to TRBJ1-4; D not certain. The ends were cut back, 6 bases at V and 4 bases at J, with 12 bases in the middle. The CDR3 has 14 residues. CDR1 and CDR2 from the germline V gene are SNHLY and FYNNEI. Here the CDR3 reads CASSAGTDNEKLFF. The CDR3 region has the DNA TGTGCCAGCAGCGCAGGCACCGATAATGAAAAACTGTTTTTT. The full variable domain, its missing parts supplied by reference TRBV2 and TRBJ1-4, is EPEVTQTPSHQVTQMGQEVILRCVPISNHLYFYWYRQILGQKVEFLVSFYNNEISEKSEIFDDQFSVERPDGSNFTLKIRSTKLEDSAMYFCASSAGTDNEKLFFGSGTQLSVL.

This sequence joins TRBV21-1 and TRBJ2-2; the table's D call, TRBD1, has no DNA check behind it. TRBV21-1 is a recognized pseudogene. There are 15 residues in the CDR3. DNA for the CDR3: TGTGCCAGCAGCAAAGCTGGCAAGAACACCGGGGAGCTGTTTTTT. Translation gives CASSKAGKNTGELFF.

This clone was seen a few times. The rearrangement links TRBV4-1 to TRBJ2-6, with D hard to call. Per germline, CDR1 MGHRA and CDR2 YSYEKL. V was pared by 6 bases and J by 2 bases, with 8 bases between. The CDR3 loop spans 14 amino acids. The CDR3 nucleotides read TGCGCCAGCAGTCTCCTTGCTGGGGCCAACGTCCTGACTTTC. The encoded protein is CASSLLAGANVLTF.

The V and J genes are TRBV2 and TRBJ1-3; maybe TRBD1 (6 bases). Germline CDR1 SNHLY, CDR2 FYNNEI. V was cut by 6 bases and J by 7 bases, with 19 bases left in between. This CDR3 spans 15 amino acids. The CDR3 DNA sequence: TGTGCCAGCAGCGAACAGGGCCGGGGGAGTAACACCATATATTTT. Amino acids: CASSEQGRGSNTIYF.

This chain connects TRBV6-1 to TRBJ1-5, with D hard to call. The CDR3 contains 15 residues. Trimming removed 5 bases from V and 9 bases from J, with 20 bases in between. Germline-derived CDR1 and CDR2 are MNHNS and SASEGT. DNA for the CDR3: TGTGCCAGCAGTACCAAAGGGTCGAGGGTCCTGCCCCAGCATTTT. As protein: CASSTKGSRVLPQHF.

The chain uses TRBV6-5 and TRBJ2-7; 7 positions match TRBD2. Trimming took 3 bases from V and 12 from J; bases not matched to a gene: 17. The germline CDR1 and CDR2 sequences are MNHEY and SVGAGI. This CDR3 region has 15 residues. The CDR3 nucleotides read TGTGCCAGCAGTTATTTACTGAGAGGCGGGAGTATGCTGTACTTC. Its protein is CASSYLLRGGSMLYF.

This chain links TRBV5-1 with TRBJ1-2, with a tentative D call TRBD1 (5 bases). Germline V gene sequence: CDR1 SGHRS, CDR2 YFSETQ. V lost 7 bases to trimming and J lost 6 bases, with 25 bases between them. The CDR3 is 16 residues long. CDR3 sequence: CASRRADWAGSHGYTF. CDR3 nucleotides: TGCGCCAGCCGACGGGCGGATTGGGCAGGGTCCCATGGCTACACCTTC.

Here the CDR3 DNA reads TGTGCCAGCAGCTTACGGGGGATCTCCTACAATGAGCAGTTCTTC. Its translation: CASSLRGISYNEQFF. The chain uses TRBV7-2 and TRBJ2-1; D is perhaps TRBD2 (6 bases). Per germline, CDR1 SGHTA and CDR2 FQGNSA. This CDR3 is built from 15 residues. Trimming left V 2 bases short and J 0 bases short, with 8 bases between.

The CDR3 is CASRARAGRQETQYF. CDR3 sequence (DNA): TGTGCCAGCAGAGCCCGTGCGGGACGACAAGAGACCCAGTACTTC. This chain connects TRBV2 to TRBJ2-5; TRBD2 is a possible D gene (6 bases). From germline, CDR1 is SNHLY and CDR2 FYNNEI. The CDR3 contains 15 residues. Between the trimmed V and J ends, which lost 6 bases and 2 bases, there was a span of 16 bases.

The chain employs TRBV10-3 and TRBJ1-4, with TRBD1 matching over 8 bases. The junction had 4 bases not matched to a gene; V was cut back by 10 bases and J by 0 bases. The germline CDR1 and CDR2 sequences are ENHRY and SYGVKD. The CDR3 runs 14 residues. CDR3 coding DNA: TGTGCCACTGGACAGGGCGCAACTAATGAAAAACTGTTTTTT. Amino acids: CATGQGATNEKLFF.

The gene calls are TRBV5-6 and TRBJ2-2, with D tentatively TRBD1 (5 bases). Germline CDR1 reads SGHDT; CDR2 reads YYEEEE. Between the trimmed V and J ends, which lost 1 base and 4 bases, there was a span of 17 bases. The CDR3 is 17 amino acids. Here the CDR3 reads CASSLNRPSSRTGELFF. CDR3 nucleotides: TGTGCCAGCAGCTTGAACAGGCCAAGTTCACGCACCGGGGAGCTGTTTTTT.

The chain joins TRBV30 to TRBJ1-1; 8 nucleotides match TRBD1. Germline loops: CDR1 GTSNPN, CDR2 SVGIG (reference sequence). This CDR3 contains 13 residues. J lost 1 base, V lost 5 bases, and 3 bases had no gene match. The CDR3 is CAWGQGQNTEAFF. Written as DNA, the CDR3 is TGTGCCTGGGGACAGGGACAGAACACTGAAGCTTTCTTT.

The chain carries TRBV5-1 and TRBJ2-3, with 7 bases matching TRBD2. The trim removed 4 bases at V and 2 bases at J, leaving 13 bases unmatched. This CDR3 is 17 amino acids long. The germline V gene encodes CDR1 SGHRS and CDR2 YFSETQ. CDR3 residues: CASSPHALADFTDTQYF. DNA of the CDR3: TGCGCCAGCAGCCCCCACGCTCTAGCGGACTTCACAGATACGCAGTATTTT.

The chain combines TRBV7-2 with TRBJ1-1, with D possibly TRBD1 on 6 matching bases. The V gene lost 5 bases and the J gene lost 1 base, with 11 bases spanning the gap. The CDR3 has 14 residues. CDR1 and CDR2 from the germline V gene are SGHTA and FQGNSA. DNA of the CDR3: TGTGCCAGCAGCCCCCGGACAGCGAACACTGAAGCTTTCTTT. Its translation: CASSPRTANTEAFF.

In its sample, this clone was seen once. This rearrangement joins TRBV4-1 to TRBJ2-7; D is unresolved. The CDR3 consists of 13 residues. Germline V gives CDR1 MGHRA, CDR2 YSYEKL. Trimming took off 1 base at V and 6 bases at J, with 10 bases between the two ends. CDR3 coding DNA: TGCGCCAGCAGCCAAGTGGGCAACAGCGAGCAGTACTTC. Its translation: CASSQVGNSEQYF.

V gene TRBV19 combines with J gene TRBJ1-2; 7 nucleotides agree with TRBD1. The germline CDR1 and CDR2 sequences are LNHDA and SQIVND (reference sequence). The junction had 8 bases not matched to a gene; V was cut back by 6 bases and J by 4 bases. The CDR3 consists of 14 residues. The CDR3 DNA is TGTGCCAGTAGGACGAACCGGGACAGCTATGGCTACACCTTC. It encodes CASRTNRDSYGYTF.

The chain links TRBV5-1 to TRBJ2-2; tentatively, D is TRBD2 (5 bases). The germline CDR1 and CDR2 sequences are SGHRS and YFSETQ. V lost 1 base to trimming and J lost 7 bases, with 17 bases between them. The CDR3 is 16 amino acids. This CDR3 is CASSLPGSTYGGELFF. DNA for the CDR3: TGCGCCAGCAGCTTGCCGGGGTCCACATATGGCGGGGAGCTGTTTTTT.

This sequence joins TRBV15 and TRBJ1-4; 9 bases map to TRBD1. From germline, CDR1 is LNHNV and CDR2 YYDKDF (reference sequence). The CDR3 extends over 17 amino acids. The trim removed 1 base at V and 3 bases at J, leaving 6 bases unmatched. The CDR3 DNA reads TGTGCCACCAGCAGAGGCTGGGGACAGGGCCCTAATGAAAAACTGTTTTTT. Its translation: CATSRGWGQGPNEKLFF.